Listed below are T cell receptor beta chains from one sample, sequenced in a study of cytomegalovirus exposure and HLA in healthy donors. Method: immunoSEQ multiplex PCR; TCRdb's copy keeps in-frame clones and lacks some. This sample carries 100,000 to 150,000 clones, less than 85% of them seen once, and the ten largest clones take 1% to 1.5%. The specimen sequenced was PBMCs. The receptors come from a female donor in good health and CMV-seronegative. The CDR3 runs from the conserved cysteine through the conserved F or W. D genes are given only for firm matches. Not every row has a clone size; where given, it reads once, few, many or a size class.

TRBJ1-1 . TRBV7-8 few TGTGCCAGCAGCCCGGCACTCGGCGGGGACACTGAAGCTTTCTTT CASSPALGGDTEAFF
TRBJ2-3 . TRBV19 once TGTGCCAGTAGGGGGAGGGGGAGCACAGATACGCAGTATTTT CASRGRGSTDTQYF
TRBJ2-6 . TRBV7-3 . TGTGCCAGCAGCTTATACGTCAGCTCTGGGGCCAACGTCCTGACTTTC CASSLYVSSGANVLTF
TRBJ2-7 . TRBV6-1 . TGCGCCAGCAGTGAAGTGGTTAGCTCCTACGAGCAGTACTTC CASSEVVSSYEQYF
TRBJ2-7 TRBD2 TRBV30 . TGTGCCTGGAGTGCCAGCCTAGCGGGAGGTTACGAGCAGTACTTC CAWSASLAGGYEQYF
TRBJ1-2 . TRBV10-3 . TGTGCCATCAGTGAGTCGATTGTCAGGAGCGAGGGCTATGGCTACACCTTC CAISESIVRSEGYGYTF
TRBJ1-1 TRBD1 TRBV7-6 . TGTGCCAGCAGCTATCCGGGACAGGGGGAGTTTGAAGCTTTCTTT CASSYPGQGEFEAFF
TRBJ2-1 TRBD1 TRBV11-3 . TGTGCCAGCAGCCTCCGGGACAGGGGGTCGAATGAGCAGTTCTTC CASSLRDRGSNEQFF
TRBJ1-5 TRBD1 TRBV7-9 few TGTGCCAGCAGCTCCGGGACAGGGGTCAATCAGCCCCAGCATTTT CASSSGTGVNQPQHF
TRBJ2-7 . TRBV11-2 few TGTGCCAGCAGCTTCTCGGCGGGGCTATACGAGCAGTACTTC CASSFSAGLYEQYF
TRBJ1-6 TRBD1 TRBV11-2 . TGTGCCAGCAGCTTGGGACAGGGAGATTCACCCCTCCACTTT CASSLGQGDSPLHF
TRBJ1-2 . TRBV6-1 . TGTGCCAGCAGTACCCTTCTTGGCGGCACTGGCTACACCTTC CASSTLLGGTGYTF
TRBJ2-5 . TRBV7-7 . TGTGCTAGCAGCAGGGGTCCTCAAGAGACCCAGTACTTC CASSRGPQETQYF
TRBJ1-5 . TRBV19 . TGTGCCAGTACCCCAGAATCTGAAGTCGATCAGCCCCAGCATTTT CASTPESEVDQPQHF
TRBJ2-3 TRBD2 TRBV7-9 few TGTGCCAGCAGCCAATCGGGACTAGCGGTTAGCACAGATACGCAGTATTTT CASSQSGLAVSTDTQYF
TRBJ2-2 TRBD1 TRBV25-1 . TGTGCCAGCAGCGGGACAGGGGAAACCGGGGAGCTGTTTTTT CASSGTGETGELFF
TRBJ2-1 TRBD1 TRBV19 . TGTGCCAGGGGACAGGGTCGCCACAATGAGCAGTTCTTC CARGQGRHNEQFF
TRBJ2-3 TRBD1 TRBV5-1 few TGCGCCAGCAGCTTGACGGCGACAGGGGGCACAGATACGCAGTATTTT CASSLTATGGTDTQYF
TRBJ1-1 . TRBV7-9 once TGTGCCAGCAGCTACGGGTCGAACACTGAAGCTTTCTTT CASSYGSNTEAFF
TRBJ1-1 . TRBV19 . TGTGCCAGTAGTATTGATAGGGGCACTGAAGCTTTCTTT CASSIDRGTEAFF
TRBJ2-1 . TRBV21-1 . TGTGCCAGCAGCCCAACTGGGACTAGCGGGAGGGCCTGGTACAATGAGCAGTTCTTC CASSPTGTSGRAWYNEQFF
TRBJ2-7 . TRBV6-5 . TGTGCCAGCAGGAGACAGGTCAGCTCCTACGAGCAGTACTTC CASRRQVSSYEQYF
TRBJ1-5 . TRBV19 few TGTGCCAGTAGCACCGACTTAAGGCAGCCCCAGCATTTT CASSTDLRQPQHF
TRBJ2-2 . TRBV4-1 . TGCGCCAGCAGCCGCACCGGGGGGAACACCGGGGAGCTGTTTTTT CASSRTGGNTGELFF
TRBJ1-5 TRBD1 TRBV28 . TGTGCCAGCAACCCTATAGGGACAGGGGACCGTTATAGCAATCAGCCCCAGCATTTT CASNPIGTGDRYSNQPQHF
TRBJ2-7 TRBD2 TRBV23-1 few TGCGCCAGCAGTACGGGACTAGCGGGAGCGTCGGCCTACGAGCAGTACTTC CASSTGLAGASAYEQYF
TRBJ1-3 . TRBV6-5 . TGTGCCAGCAGTTACTCGAGGGACAACTCTGGAAACACCATATATTTT CASSYSRDNSGNTIYF
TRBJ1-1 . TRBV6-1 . TGTGCCAGCAGTGCCCGGGGGGTTGTCCCTGAAGCTTTCTTT CASSARGVVPEAFF
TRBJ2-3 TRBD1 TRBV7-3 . TGTGCCAGCAGCTCCGGGACAGGGCCCACAGATACGCAGTATTTT CASSSGTGPTDTQYF
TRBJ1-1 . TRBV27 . TGTGCCAGCAGTTTACTCCAAGGGGATGAAGCTTTCTTT CASSLLQGDEAFF
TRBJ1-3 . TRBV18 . TGTGCCAGCTCACCCCAAGACAGGTTCTCTGGAAACACCATATATTTT CASSPQDRFSGNTIYF
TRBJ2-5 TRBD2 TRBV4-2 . TGTGCCAGCAGCCAAGTGGCTAGCGGGAGCCAAGAGACCCAGTACTTC CASSQVASGSQETQYF
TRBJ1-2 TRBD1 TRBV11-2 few TGTGCCAGCAGCCGCCGGACAGGAGGCTACACCTTC CASSRRTGGYTF
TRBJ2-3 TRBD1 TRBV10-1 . TGCGCCAGCAGTGACAGGGACAGTTGGGCAGATACGCAGTATTTT CASSDRDSWADTQYF
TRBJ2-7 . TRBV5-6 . TGTGCCAGCAATGTGGGGGCCGAGCAGTACTTC CASNVGAEQYF
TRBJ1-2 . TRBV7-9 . TGTGCCAGCAGCTCGGACAGCCTCTATGGCTACACCTTC CASSSDSLYGYTF
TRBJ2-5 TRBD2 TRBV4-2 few TGTGCCAGCAGCCAAGATCCAACGGGAGGCGGGGAGACCCAGTACTTC CASSQDPTGGGETQYF
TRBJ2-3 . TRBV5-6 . TGTGCCAGCAGCTTGGGCCCAGAAGTAACGGATACGCAGTATTTT CASSLGPEVTDTQYF
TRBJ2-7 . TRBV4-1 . TGCGCCAGCAGCCAAGAATCTACAGGATTCGTCTACGAGCAGTACTTC CASSQESTGFVYEQYF
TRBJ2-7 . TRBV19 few TGTGCCAGTAGTATATCTGCGGCGGGGGCGACGCACGAGCAGTACTTC CASSISAAGATHEQYF